The rows below give T cell receptor beta chains drawn from one sample of a study of CD8+ T cells in alopecia areata. TCRdb's table, derived via immunoSEQ multiplex PCR, lists solely in-frame clones and lacks some. The sample carries some 150,000 clones, 67% recorded once. The source material was CD8+ T cells sorted from blood, sampled at week 0. The receptors originated from a human donor with alopecia areata. Each CDR3 is given without its conserved first and last residue.

v_call,cdr3_aa
TRBV6-4,ATYDRATPPYGYT
TRBV4-1,ASSQGSMQPQH
TRBV14,ASSPRVTLQETQY
TRBV25-1,ASGPPWAEQF
TRBV29-1,SVPGTPQETQY
TRBV19,ATRGRERNSPLH
TRBV5-6,ASSLNLSPLH
TRBV5-1,ASSGEDAYEQY
TRBV12-5,ASGLVQAGAQPQH
TRBV30,AWSVGGGTEAF